A single sample gave rise to the 9 T cell receptor beta chains below, sequenced in a study of T cells in Graves' hyperthyroidism and ophthalmopathy (dated by TCRdb to the late 2010s). Receptors were amplified or captured by multiplex PCR. The listed sequencing device is Illumina HiSeq 2000. The TCR beta CDR3 regions were amplified from RNA transcripts. For the first round of RT-PCR on the TCR CDR3, the HTBI primer set was used together with the Qiagen OneStep RT-PCR kit. Using fastp trimming at Q25 and MiXCR clonotype assembly, TCRdb reanalyzed the public sequencing data and kept in-frame beta chains. Each entry merges the rows of one CDR3 protein and shows their most common DNA and genes. A total of a few hundred thousand distinct CDR3 sequences appear in this sample, over 13% of them only once. In total, the top ten clones hold around a sixth of the sample. Sequences were obtained from blood. The source is a woman between 18 and 29 years old with Graves' hyperthyroidism.

This clonotype appeared a few times. The chain carries TRBV14 and TRBJ2-2, with 15 bases lining up with TRBD2. Germline CDR1 is SGHDN and CDR2 is FVKESK. This CDR3 has 22 residues. With V trimmed by 2 bases and J by 0 bases, 13 bases remained unmatched. The CDR3 DNA reads TGTGCCAGCAGCCAAATTTCGAGGTTGGGACTAGCGGGAGGATCGAACACCGGGGAGCTGTTTTTT. This codes for CASSQISRLGLAGGSNTGELFF.

This clonotype was seen ten or more times. The CDR3 region has the DNA TGTGCCACCAGTGGACTAGCGGGAACCAATGAGCAGTTCTTC. Translating it yields CATSGLAGTNEQFF. The genes are TRBV24-1 and TRBJ2-1, with TRBD2 matching over 11 bases. The V gene's germline CDR1 is KGHDR and CDR2 SFDVKD. The CDR3 totals 14 residues. Trimming removed 5 bases from V and 6 bases from J; junction bases left unmatched: 2.

This clonotype has a count of ten or more. The rearrangement links TRBV5-1 to TRBJ1-4; 8 bases are a match to TRBD1. Germline CDR1 is SGHRS and CDR2 is YFSETQ. Losses at the gene ends were 5 bases for V and 7 bases for J; bases not matched to a gene: 7. CDR3 length equals 14 residues. The CDR3 is CASRDGQGGEKLFF. CDR3 DNA: TGCGCCAGCAGGGATGGACAGGGCGGTGAAAAACTGTTTTTT.

The chain couples TRBV7-8 to TRBJ1-2; possibly TRBD1 for D (5 bases). CDR1 is SGHVS, CDR2 FQNEAQ, per germline. V lost 1 base and J lost 8, with 11 bases in between. This CDR3 has 13 residues. The CDR3, as DNA: TGTGCCAGCAGCTTAGTTGGGACGGTCGGCTACACCTTC. Protein product: CASSLVGTVGYTF.

This chain uses TRBV6-1 with TRBJ2-7, with a weak D call TRBD1 (6 bases). The V end lost 10 bases, the J end lost 0 bases, and 22 bases lay between the germline ends. CDR1 is MNHNS and CDR2 is SASEGT in the germline V gene. The CDR3 spans 16 residues. Here the CDR3 DNA reads TGTGCCACTAGGGAACCCGGACAGCCGAGCTCCTACGAGCAGTACTTC. It is translated as CATREPGQPSSYEQYF.

This clonotype was detected ten times or more. The chain joins TRBV19 to TRBJ1-3; no definite D call. V lost 3 bases and J lost 1, with 7 bases in between. This CDR3 region has 14 residues. CDR1 and CDR2 (germline): LNHDA, SQIVND (reference sequence). CDR3 sequence: CASSIPGSGNTIYF. CDR3 DNA sequence: TGTGCCAGTAGTATTCCTGGTTCTGGAAACACCATATATTTT.

This clonotype showed up many times. This chain links TRBV7-3 with TRBJ2-2; D not certain. The CDR3 runs 15 residues. V gave up 8 bases and J gave up 4 bases, with 17 bases separating them. Germline V gene lookup returns CDR1 SGHTA and CDR2 FQGTGA. CDR3 bases: TGTGCCAGCGGACGGACGAGGCCGAGCACCGGGGAGCTGTTTTTT. Its translation: CASGRTRPSTGELFF.

This clonotype was seen at least ten times. V is TRBV6-1 and J is TRBJ2-2; perhaps TRBD1 as D (6 bases). Germline lookup yields CDR1 MNHNS and CDR2 SASEGT. Trimming pared 7 bases from V and 2 bases from J, leaving 11 bases between. This CDR3 comprises 14 residues. The CDR3 reads CASTRGQNTGELFF. CDR3 DNA sequence: TGTGCCAGCACCAGGGGACAAAACACCGGGGAGCTGTTTTTT.

This clonotype was found a few times. The chain combines TRBV18 with TRBJ2-1; 8 nucleotides agree with TRBD2. This CDR3 has 17 amino acids. Germline V gene sequence: CDR1 KGHSH, CDR2 LQKENI. Trimming at V came to 3 bases and at J to 0 bases, leaving 7 bases not matched to a gene. The CDR3 loop reads CASSPIQAGGSYNEQFF. CDR3 nucleotides: TGTGCCAGCTCACCCATCCAGGCGGGAGGCTCCTACAATGAGCAGTTCTTC.